A single TCR beta chain is shown here with its context. This specimen comes from a study of T cell changes during pregnancy in multiple sclerosis. The CDR3 is 15 amino acids. Trimming cost V 7 bases and J 2 bases, with 18 bases left between them. Germline loops: CDR1 SNHLY, CDR2 FYNNEI. Profiled with immunoSEQ multiplex PCR; TCRdb holds only in-frame clones, not every one. The sample carries fewer than 70,000 clones, approximately 94% recorded once. The sample here was CD8+ T cells from peripheral blood mononuclear cells, taken in the third trimester of pregnancy. This sequence originates from a female donor with multiple sclerosis, enrolled in a pregnancy study. The V call is TRBV2, the J call TRBJ2-7, with D maybe TRBD1 (6 bases). CDR3 sequence (DNA): TGTGCCAGCACCTCCGAGTCGACAGGCGCCTACGAGCAGTACTTC. Residues: CASTSESTGAYEQYF.